Listed below are T cell receptor beta chains from one sample, sequenced in a study of regulatory T cells in long-lasting Graves disease. A single record per CDR3 protein comes from TCRdb applying MiXCR to the multiplex PCR reads. Counted here are around 450,000 distinct CDR3 sequences, under 15% occurring once; the ten biggest clones make up approximately 16%. These data also featured in a second study, about T cells in Graves' hyperthyroidism and ophthalmopathy.

The sequences come from peripheral blood mononuclear cells (PBMCs), collected at new diagnosis, from a patient treated with antithyroid drugs. These receptors were obtained from a woman in her twenties or thirties with Graves disease. The CDR3 runs from the conserved cysteine through the conserved F or W. Each record gives: V gene, J gene, clone size, D gene, CDR3 protein, CDR3 DNA. A D gene is named only where the DNA matches it firmly. Rows give clone size only sometimes, using once, few, many, or a class for an expanded clone.

TRBV3-1	TRBJ2-4	many	-	CASSQGPGENIQYF	TGTGCCAGCAGCCAAGGCCCAGGGGAGAACATTCAGTACTTC
TRBV6-1	TRBJ2-6	many	-	CASRDIISGANVLTF	TGTGCCAGCAGGGATATTATCTCTGGGGCCAACGTCCTGACTTTC
TRBV6-2/TRBV6-3	TRBJ1-2	-	TRBD1	CASSNGQGFDGYTF	TGTGCCAGCAGTAACGGACAGGGTTTCGATGGCTACACCTTC
TRBV5-5	TRBJ1-5	many	TRBD1	CASSLSPGGGQPQHF	TGTGCCAGCAGCTTGTCTCCAGGGGGAGGTCAGCCCCAGCATTTT
TRBV24-1	TRBJ2-1	few	TRBD2	CATREGLEFPNEQFF	TGTGCCACCAGGGAGGGACTAGAGTTCCCCAATGAGCAGTTCTTC
TRBV12-3/TRBV12-4	TRBJ2-6	many	-	CASSLEGGGANVLTF	TGTGCCAGCAGTTTGGAGGGTGGTGGGGCCAACGTCCTGACTTTC
TRBV9	TRBJ1-2	many	-	CASSGTGEDYGYTF	TGTGCCAGCAGCGGAACTGGGGAGGACTATGGCTACACCTTC
TRBV28	TRBJ2-7	many	-	CASSIQGGYEQYF	TGTGCCAGCAGCATACAGGGGGGGTACGAGCAGTACTTC
TRBV6-1	TRBJ2-5	many	TRBD1	CASSALGQGASETQYF	TGTGCCAGCAGTGCCTTAGGACAGGGGGCATCGGAGACCCAGTACTTC
TRBV19	TRBJ2-7	few	-	CATSPGTNYEQYF	TGTGCCACTTCACCCGGGACAAACTACGAGCAGTACTTC
TRBV4-2	TRBJ2-1	few	TRBD2	CASSQDQREARDEQFF	TGTGCCAGCAGCCAAGATCAACGGGAGGCCCGGGATGAGCAGTTCTTC
TRBV5-1	TRBJ1-1	many	-	CASSQHREATEAFF	TGCGCCAGCAGCCAACACAGGGAGGCAACTGAAGCTTTCTTT
TRBV28	TRBJ1-4	many	TRBD1	CASSSGTDEKLFF	TGTGCCAGCAGTTCCGGGACAGATGAAAAACTGTTTTTT
TRBV7-3	TRBJ1-2	many	-	CASGTDSSRYTF	TGTGCCAGCGGGACCGATTCGTCGCGCTACACCTTC
TRBV6-1	TRBJ2-1	-	TRBD2	CASTALAGTYNEQFF	TGTGCCAGCACCGCACTAGCGGGGACCTACAATGAGCAGTTCTTC
TRBV3-1	TRBJ2-7	few	-	CASSQTGMYEQYF	TGTGCCAGCAGCCAAACGGGGATGTACGAGCAGTACTTC
TRBV12-3/TRBV12-4	TRBJ2-5	many	TRBD1	CASRHTGTGEETQYF	TGTGCCAGCAGACATACCGGGACAGGGGAAGAGACCCAGTACTTC